The next 8 T cell receptor delta chains were all read from a single sample in a study of Vδ1+ human thymocytes. General study points: In the thymus, TRG and TRD repertoires looked highly polyclonal with Gaussian CDR3 lengths.

RNA was extracted from the cells and then reverse transcribed. CDR3 amplicons came from multiplex PCR with pooled V-gene forward and constant-region reverse primers. TCRdb reanalysed the multiplex PCR reads via CATT. The repertoire has some 27,000 delta-chain clones, 6.5% to 8% of them found once; the top ten carry about 1%. The antigens these receptors bind are not known. Sequencing used Vdelta1+ gamma-delta thymocytes from the thymus. Documented subset: FACS-sorted CD3+ TCRalphabeta- TCRVdelta1+ TCRVdelta2- thymocytes. The receptors come from a girl under two years old who had congenital heart surgery.

This clone occurred a few times. The chain uses TRDV1 and TRDJ1; 8 bases fit TRDD3. Germline CDR1 TSWWSYY, CDR2 QGS. This CDR3 spans 20 amino acids. V lost 5 bases, J lost 0 bases, and 20 bases stayed unmatched. CDR3: CALGPPPGLGDPSYTDKLIF. As DNA, the CDR3 is TGTGCTCTTGGGCCCCCCCCTGGTCTGGGGGACCCTTCGTACACCGATAAACTCATCTTT.

This clone was recorded a few times. The chain employs TRDV1 and TRDJ1, with D possibly matching TRDD2 (6 bases). CDR1 is TSWWSYY, CDR2 QGS, per germline. CDR3 length: 18 amino acids. Trimming pared 4 bases from V and 2 bases from J, leaving 23 bases between. The CDR3 nucleotides are TGTGCTCTTGGGGGTCTTCCTTCAGAGCGGGGCCGGACCGATAAACTCATCTTT. This codes for CALGGLPSERGRTDKLIF.

This clone has only a few counts. V is TRDV1 and J is TRDJ1; D unresolved. The CDR3 has 11 amino acids. Per the germline V gene, CDR1 is TSWWSYY and CDR2 is QGS. Between the trimmed V and J ends, which lost 7 bases and 1 base, there was a span of 4 bases. CDR3 region: CALDGTDKLIF. CDR3 nucleotide sequence: TGTGCTCTTGATGGCACCGATAAACTCATCTTT.

This chain links TRDV1 with TRDJ1; TRDD3 aligns across 9 bases. This CDR3 has 21 residues. CDR1 and CDR2 from the germline V gene are TSWWSYY and QGS. The ends lost 0 bases at V and 2 bases at J; junction bases unmatched: 19. The CDR3 loop reads CALGELGPAPTGGVETDKLIF. The CDR3 nucleotides read TGTGCTCTTGGGGAACTAGGTCCAGCCCCTACTGGGGGAGTGGAAACCGATAAACTCATCTTT.

This clone was observed a handful of times. The chain employs TRDV1 and TRDJ1; D is possibly TRDD2 (6 bases). Trimming left V 5 bases short and J 2 bases short, with 15 bases between. The CDR3 runs 15 residues. Germline V CDR1 and CDR2: TSWWSYY, QGS. The CDR3 is CALGPSPGYTDKLIF. DNA of the CDR3: TGTGCTCTTGGGCCTTCCCCCGGTTATACCGATAAACTCATCTTT.

The chain has TRDV1 and TRDJ1; D gene unclear. V was shortened by 6 bases and J by 7 bases, with 6 bases between the two germline ends. The CDR3 runs to 10 residues. CDR1 is TSWWSYY and CDR2 is QGS in the germline V gene. The CDR3 sequence is CALGFGKLIF. The CDR3 nucleotides are TGTGCTCTTGGTTTCGGTAAACTCATCTTT.

This clone appeared a few times. The rearrangement uses TRDV1 and TRDJ1; D uncertain. Trimming removed 3 bases at V and 1 base at J, with 24 bases between. Germline CDR1 is TSWWSYY and CDR2 is QGS. The CDR3 contains 19 residues. DNA of the CDR3: TGTGCTCTTGGGGACCTCCCCCAACATGGGCCTCCCATCACCGATAAACTCATCTTT. Amino acids: CALGDLPQHGPPITDKLIF.

This clone has only a few counts. The chain links TRDV2 to TRDJ3, with 7 bases lining up with TRDD3. As TCRdb names no J gene, one was assigned here on the basis of a DNA match to germline. This CDR3 spans 20 amino acids. V shed 0 bases, J shed 1 base, and the junction held 11 bases outside the gene matches. Germline V lookup: CDR1 GEAIGNYY, CDR2 EKD. The CDR3 region has the DNA TGTGCCTGTGACACCGGCGGGCTGGGGGTTTTGTCCTGGGACACCCGACAGATGTTTTTC. As protein: CACDTGGLGVLSWDTRQMFF.